The present TCR beta chain was sequenced within a study of glioma-infiltrating T cells after dendritic cell vaccination. In the study overall: Patients had newly diagnosed or recurrent glioblastoma and received dendritic cell vaccines. Between about 2002 and 2013, patients got autologous tumor lysate-pulsed dendritic cell vaccines.

V lost 7 bases, J lost 5 bases, and 8 bases stayed unmatched. The CDR3 runs 14 residues. Germline CDR1 reads LNHDA; CDR2 reads SQIVND (reference sequence). In the case of this clone: Its antigen is not known.

Input was 2 to 2.5 ug genomic DNA, or all available if less. Data came from immunoSEQ multiplex PCR; TCRdb stores just in-frame clones and leaves some out. Among tens of thousands of clones listed, roughly 90% were seen once. Findings of the study overall: Few patients contributed both blood and tumor specimens.

Sequencing was performed on blood, taken before dendritic cell vaccination. The sequence was obtained from a human donor with glioblastoma. J is TRBJ2-3 and V is TRBV19; TRBD2 matches 8 bases. DNA for the CDR3: TGTGCCAGTACCCGTAGCGGGGTCGTAGATACGCAGTATTTT. It encodes CASTRSGVVDTQYF. The whole variable domain, filled in from reference TRBV19 and TRBJ2-3, reads DGGITQSPKYLFRKEGQNVTLSCEQNLNHDAMYWYRQDPGQGLRLIYYSQIVNDFQKGDIAEGYSVSREKKESFPLTVTSAQKNPTAFYLCASTRSGVVDTQYFGPGTRLTVL.